The 14 T cell receptor beta chains below come from one sample, sequenced in a study of identical twins. A single record per CDR3 protein comes from TCRdb applying MiXCR to the 5' RACE reads. The table includes about 920,000 distinct CDR3 sequences, approximately 13% detected once. This sample also appeared in a second study, on yellow fever vaccine responses in identical twins.

Sequencing was carried out using PBMCs. The origin of the receptors is a young woman in good health.

This clonotype was seen a few times. The chain links TRBV20-1 to TRBJ1-5; no clear D. CDR3 size: 15 residues. Trimming left V 0 bases short and J 0 bases short, with 9 bases between. The germline CDR1 and CDR2 sequences are DFQATT and SNEGSKA (reference sequence). Here the CDR3 DNA reads TGCAGTGCTAGAGATTCGGGTTCTAGCAATCAGCCCCAGCATTTT. Translation gives CSARDSGSSNQPQHF.

The chain links TRBV15 to TRBJ2-1, with TRBD1 matching over 9 bases. V gave up 3 bases and J gave up 8 bases; unmatched junction bases: 8. This CDR3 region has 15 residues. Germline V gene sequence: CDR1 LNHNV, CDR2 YYDKDF (reference sequence). CDR3 DNA: TGTGCCACCAGCAGGTCGGGACAGGGTGATCATGAGCAGTTCTTC. This translates into CATSRSGQGDHEQFF.

This clonotype has at least ten counts. The chain employs TRBV5-1 and TRBJ2-2; 10 positions match TRBD2. Per the germline V gene, CDR1 is SGHRS and CDR2 is YFSETQ. The CDR3 runs to 14 residues. V was clipped by 5 bases and J by 5 bases; unmatched bases: 3. The CDR3: CASSSSGGTGELFF. The CDR3 bases are TGCGCCAGCAGTTCTAGCGGGGGAACCGGGGAGCTGTTTTTT.

This clonotype was seen more than once but under ten times. This rearrangement joins TRBV28 to TRBJ1-1, with D possibly being TRBD1 (5 bases). The V end was cut by 7 bases, the J end by 4 bases, with 13 bases between. This CDR3 has 13 amino acids. Per germline, CDR1 MDHEN and CDR2 SYDVKM. The chain's CDR3 is CASTYRFGTEAFF. CDR3 nucleotide sequence: TGTGCCAGCACGTACAGGTTTGGCACTGAAGCTTTCTTT. The full variable domain, rest sourced from reference TRBV28 and TRBJ1-1, is DVKVTQSSRYLVKRTGEKVFLECVQDMDHENMFWYRQDPGLGLRLIYFSYDVKMKEKGDIPEGYSVSREKKERFSLILESASTNQTSMYLCASTYRFGTEAFFGQGTRLTVV.

This clonotype appeared a few times. This sequence joins TRBV18 and TRBJ2-3, with unresolved D. Germline assignment: CDR1 KGHSH and CDR2 LQKENI. V dropped 7 bases and J dropped 1 base, with 9 bases sitting between them. The length of the CDR3 is 13 residues. The CDR3 DNA follows: TGTGCCAGCTGCAAGGAACGCACAGATACGCAGTATTTT. Its protein is CASCKERTDTQYF.

In this sample, this clonotype turned up a few times. The gene calls are TRBV20-1 and TRBJ1-2; D not certain. Trimming shortened V by 3 bases and J by 8 bases, and 13 bases separated the two germline ends. Germline CDR1 DFQATT, CDR2 SNEGSKA (reference sequence). The CDR3 extends over 12 amino acids. CDR3 in amino acids: CSARSGGGGYTF. The CDR3 nucleotides are TGCAGTGCTAGGAGCGGAGGAGGAGGCTACACCTTC.

This clonotype was seen a few times. The V and J genes are TRBV5-1 and TRBJ2-3; 11 bases fit TRBD2. Germline lookup yields CDR1 SGHRS and CDR2 YFSETQ. Unmatched junction bases numbered 9, after V lost 4 bases and J lost 2 bases. The CDR3 sequence is 17 residues long. The CDR3 reads CASSGTSGSVHTDTQYF. The CDR3 coding sequence is TGCGCCAGCAGCGGAACTAGCGGGAGTGTCCACACAGATACGCAGTATTTT.

The rearrangement uses TRBV28 and TRBJ2-3; perhaps TRBD2 as D (6 bases). Germline lookup yields CDR1 MDHEN and CDR2 SYDVKM. V lost 3 bases to trimming and J lost 4 bases, with 14 bases between them. CDR3 length equals 15 residues. The CDR3 sequence is CASSLMGGPADTQYF. DNA of the CDR3: TGTGCCAGCAGTTTGATGGGAGGTCCGGCAGATACGCAGTATTTT.

This clonotype was seen ten or more times. In nucleotides, the CDR3 is TGCGCCAGCAGCCAAGGGGACAGGGGATATAATTCACCCCTCCACTTT. Protein sequence: CASSQGDRGYNSPLHF. The chain is built from TRBV4-1 and TRBJ1-6; the match to TRBD1 covers 10 bases. This CDR3 contains 16 residues. The ends lost 1 base at V and 4 bases at J; junction bases unmatched: 1. Germline values: CDR1 MGHRA, CDR2 YSYEKL.

The genes are TRBV12-3 or TRBV12-4 and TRBJ2-1; D perhaps matches TRBD1 (5 bases). This CDR3 has 17 residues. The V gene lost 1 base and the J gene lost 6 bases, with 19 bases spanning the gap. This chain's CDR3 is CASSLDFIGQGSNEQFF. Written as DNA, the CDR3 is TGTGCCAGCAGTTTAGATTTTATAGGGCAGGGCTCCAATGAGCAGTTCTTC.

Many counts were recorded for this clonotype. The chain uses TRBV20-1 and TRBJ1-1, with D perhaps TRBD1 (6 bases). V lost 3 bases and J lost 4, with 15 bases in between. The CDR3 consists of 14 residues. The V gene's germline CDR1 is DFQATT and CDR2 SNEGSKA (reference sequence). CDR3 in DNA: TGCAGTGCTAGTAGGGGGGCGGGGGGCACTGAAGCTTTCTTT. Translated, it gives CSASRGAGGTEAFF.

The chain links TRBV7-9 to TRBJ2-7; D is uncertain. Trimming removed 7 bases at V and 5 bases at J, with 12 bases between. The germline CDR1 and CDR2 sequences are SEHNR and FQNEAQ (reference sequence). CDR3 length: 12 amino acids. The CDR3 here is CASTQQGHEQYF. The DNA of the CDR3 is TGTGCCAGCACCCAGCAAGGCCACGAGCAGTACTTC.

This clonotype was seen only a few times. This chain links TRBV10-2 with TRBJ2-5; D is perhaps TRBD1 or TRBD2 (5 bases each). V lost 6 bases to trimming and J lost 7 bases, with 12 bases between them. The CDR3 sequence is 12 residues long. Germline CDR1 reads WSHSY; CDR2 reads SAAADI. The CDR3 spells CASSQTGTTQYF. The CDR3 nucleotides are TGCGCCAGCAGCCAAACGGGGACGACCCAGTACTTC.

This chain links TRBV19 with TRBJ2-7, with 10 bases lining up with TRBD2. The V and J ends lost 5 bases and 5 bases, in that order; junction bases with no gene match: 9. The CDR3 extends over 15 amino acids. The V gene's germline CDR1 is LNHDA and CDR2 SQIVND (reference sequence). The CDR3 bases are TGTGCCAGTAGTCTTCTAGCGGGAGACAGCCACGAGCAGTACTTC. It encodes CASSLLAGDSHEQYF.